This T cell receptor beta chain was captured by sequencing in a study of lymphopenia after photon versus proton radiotherapy. Study-wide results and limits: After the lymphocyte nadir, photon-treated repertoires showed oligoclonal expansion, especially of CD8+ Temra cells. A bigger post-nadir fall in TCR diversity correlated inversely with survival time in deceased patients. Photon-treated patients lost naive T cells and TCR diversity; proton-treated stayed stable.

Germline V lookup: CDR1 SGHVS, CDR2 FNYEAQ. Deletions cut 5 bases from V and 9 bases from J, with 11 bases between. The CDR3 covers 13 residues. Sequenced by immunoSEQ multiplex PCR; TCRdb stores in-frame clones only, minus some. The sample has 35,000 to 40,000 clones; more than 75% are singletons. In regard to this clone: The antigen remains unidentified.

This chain uses TRBV7-6 with TRBJ1-6; D unresolved. This specimen was peripheral blood, taken from a patient treated with photon-based radiotherapy. This TCR was recovered from a man aged 45-65 years with gastric cancer. The CDR3, as DNA: TGTGCCAGCAGCCTCACAACTGGTTCACCCCTCCACTTT. Translated, it gives CASSLTTGSPLHF.